The 28 T cell receptor beta chains reported below all come from one sample, sequenced in a study of T cells in Graves' hyperthyroidism and ophthalmopathy. The investigators amplified TCR beta CDR3 regions from RNA transcripts. Researchers ran a first-round RT-PCR on the TCR CDR3 using the HTBI primer set. One entry per CDR3 protein, called by TCRdb with MiXCR from the multiplex PCR reads. The sample shows roughly 380,000 distinct CDR3 sequences, 11% to 15% of them seen only once. Sequenced: blood. The receptors come from a woman aged 55-75 years with Graves' hyperthyroidism.

This clonotype was recorded many times. The CDR3 nucleotides are TGTGCCAGCAGTGGGGATATGAACACTGAAGCTTTCTTT. Its protein product is CASSGDMNTEAFF. The V and J genes are TRBV2 and TRBJ1-1; no firm D call. Germline V gene data show CDR1 as SNHLY and CDR2 as FYNNEI. V was pared by 4 bases and J by 0 bases, with 6 bases between. The CDR3 has 13 residues.

The table lists this clonotype with many counts. This rearrangement joins TRBV7-3 to TRBJ2-1, with 8 positions matching TRBD2. The CDR3 runs 14 residues. V was clipped by 5 bases and J by 7 bases; unmatched bases: 7. Germline assignment: CDR1 SGHTA and CDR2 FQGTGA. Here the CDR3 reads CASSPGGPRNEQFF. In nucleotides, the CDR3 is TGTGCCAGCAGCCCGGGAGGGCCGCGGAATGAGCAGTTCTTC.

This clonotype was observed many times. The chain combines TRBV24-1 with TRBJ1-5; 10 nucleotides agree with TRBD1. CDR1 is KGHDR and CDR2 is SFDVKD in the germline V gene. The CDR3 is 15 amino acids. The junction had 0 bases not matched to a gene; V was cut back by 3 bases and J by 2 bases. The CDR3 DNA reads TGTGCCACCAGTGATGGGACAGGGGGCAATCAGCCCCAGCATTTT. It codes for CATSDGTGGNQPQHF.

The chain employs TRBV4-1 and TRBJ1-2, with 7 positions matching TRBD1. V shed 1 base and J 4 bases; nucleotides not matched to a gene: 6. Germline CDR1 and CDR2: MGHRA and YSYEKL. This CDR3 has 15 amino acids. The CDR3 reads CASSQAGQEGYGYTF. The CDR3 region has the DNA TGCGCCAGCAGCCAAGCTGGACAGGAGGGCTATGGCTACACCTTC.

In this sample, this clonotype turned up many times. The chain combines TRBV12-3 or TRBV12-4 with TRBJ1-2, with D unresolved. The germline V and J ends were trimmed by 4 bases and 6 bases, with 12 bases remaining between them. The CDR3 is 13 residues long. The CDR3 is CASSSGEFDGYTF. CDR3 bases: TGTGCCAGCAGTTCTGGGGAGTTCGATGGCTACACCTTC.

This clonotype has at least ten counts. The chain has TRBV5-1 and TRBJ2-1; 7 bases align to TRBD2. CDR3 length: 15 amino acids. The V gene's germline CDR1 is SGHRS and CDR2 YFSETQ. V was clipped by 4 bases and J by 1 base; unmatched bases: 5. The CDR3 DNA is TGCGCCAGCAGCCTAGCGGTCACGTCCTACAATGAGCAGTTCTTC. Translated, it gives CASSLAVTSYNEQFF.

The sample holds many counts of this clonotype. This chain links TRBV18 with TRBJ1-1; perhaps TRBD1 as D (6 bases). The V end lost 3 bases, the J end lost 5 bases, and 16 bases lay between the germline ends. The CDR3 runs 15 residues. Germline CDR1 is KGHSH and CDR2 is LQKENI. The CDR3 sequence is CASSPLTGGHTEAFF. DNA of the CDR3: TGTGCCAGCTCACCTTTAACGGGGGGGCATACTGAAGCTTTCTTT.

The chain is built from TRBV9 and TRBJ1-5; D may be TRBD1 (5 bases). The CDR3 runs 15 residues. V lost 4 bases, J lost 0 bases, and 11 bases lay in between. In germline, CDR1 is SGDLS, CDR2 YYNGEE. The CDR3 reads CASSSGTHSNQPQHF. The CDR3 DNA follows: TGTGCCAGCAGCTCAGGGACGCATAGCAATCAGCCCCAGCATTTT. Full variable domain (outside the CDR3, taken from reference TRBV9 and TRBJ1-5): DSGVTQTPKHLITATGQRVTLRCSPRSGDLSVYWYQQSLDQGLQFLIQYYNGEERAKGNILERFSAQQFPDLHSELNLSSLELGDSALYFCASSSGTHSNQPQHFGDGTRLSIL.

This clonotype was observed many times. This chain connects TRBV12-3 or TRBV12-4 to TRBJ2-7; D might be TRBD2 (7 bases). This CDR3 has 16 amino acids. V was pared by 3 bases and J by 0 bases, with 15 bases between. The chain's CDR3 is CASSFAGAPSSYEQYF. The CDR3 DNA follows: TGTGCCAGCAGTTTTGCGGGGGCACCTTCCTCCTACGAGCAGTACTTC.

The rearrangement joins TRBV6-5 to TRBJ1-5, with 7 bases aligning to TRBD1. This CDR3 region has 17 residues. Unmatched junction bases numbered 11, after V lost 2 bases and J lost 4 bases. Germline V gene sequence: CDR1 MNHEY, CDR2 SVGAGI. The CDR3 loop reads CASSYLELGQRNQPQHF. Written as DNA, the CDR3 is TGTGCCAGCAGTTACCTCGAACTGGGACAGCGGAATCAGCCCCAGCATTTT.

This clonotype occurred many times. The chain's CDR3 is CASSTLAGKASYNEQFF. The CDR3 nucleotides read TGTGCCAGCAGCACCCTAGCGGGGAAAGCCTCCTACAATGAGCAGTTCTTC. The genes are TRBV7-9 and TRBJ2-1; 9 bases are shared with TRBD2. The CDR3 loop spans 17 amino acids. Germline V gene data show CDR1 as SEHNR and CDR2 as FQNEAQ (reference sequence). Germline trimming cut 5 bases from V and 0 bases from J; bases unmatched to any gene: 8.

V gene TRBV19 combines with J gene TRBJ2-1; TRBD2 matches at 7 bases. The length of the CDR3 is 12 residues. Germline trimming cut 8 bases from V and 7 bases from J; bases unmatched to any gene: 5. Per germline, CDR1 LNHDA and CDR2 SQIVND (reference sequence). In DNA, the CDR3 is TGTGCCAGTCAGCCCGGGGGGAATGAGCAGTTCTTC. It specifies CASQPGGNEQFF.

This clonotype was counted at least ten times. The rearrangement joins TRBV20-1 to TRBJ2-1; the match to TRBD2 covers 13 bases. The CDR3 contains 14 residues. J was trimmed by 7 bases and V by 6 bases; bases with no gene match: 6. CDR1 DFQATT and CDR2 SNEGSKA come from the germline V gene (reference sequence). The CDR3 reads CSAEPGLAGNEQFF. In DNA form, the CDR3 reads TGCAGTGCGGAGCCGGGACTAGCGGGAAATGAGCAGTTCTTC.

This clonotype was recorded many times. This chain joins TRBV10-3 and TRBJ1-1; D uncertain. Germline CDR1 reads ENHRY; CDR2 reads SYGVKD. The CDR3 runs 13 residues. Trimming stripped 3 bases from V and 3 bases from J, with 8 bases between. CDR3 amino acids: CAISDRSYTEAFF. The DNA for the CDR3 is TGTGCCATCAGTGACCGAAGTTACACTGAAGCTTTCTTT.

The CDR3 region is CATSRDRGPSYEQYF. CDR3 coding DNA: TGTGCCACCAGCAGGGACAGGGGGCCTTCCTACGAGCAGTACTTC. The rearrangement joins TRBV15 to TRBJ2-7; 11 nucleotides match TRBD1. Trimming removed 3 bases from V and 1 base from J; junction bases left unmatched: 2. CDR3 length equals 15 residues. Germline CDR1 is LNHNV and CDR2 is YYDKDF (reference sequence).

This clonotype was detected many times. The chain couples TRBV7-9 to TRBJ2-5, with TRBD2 matching over 9 bases. This CDR3 comprises 15 residues. Looked up from germline, CDR1 is SEHNR and CDR2 is FQNEAQ (reference sequence). Trimming at V came to 5 bases and at J to 5 bases, leaving 9 bases not matched to a gene. The CDR3 loop reads CASSPNSGSGETQYF. CDR3 nucleotides: TGTGCCAGCAGCCCTAATAGCGGGAGCGGGGAGACCCAGTACTTC.

This clonotype was recorded a few times. The rearrangement uses TRBV19 and TRBJ2-1; 12 bases fit TRBD2. This CDR3 has 15 amino acids. Trimming cost V 7 bases and J 2 bases; bases outside gene matches: 3. Germline CDR1 is LNHDA and CDR2 is SQIVND (reference sequence). The CDR3: CASMRTSGAYNEQFF. The CDR3 DNA is TGTGCCAGTATGAGGACTAGCGGGGCCTACAATGAGCAGTTCTTC.

Worth noting for this clonotype: A read error may be the cause here, since a much bigger clone is one base away. CDR3 bases: TGCAGTGCTCATCAAGGACAGGGCTCTGGAAACACCATATATTTT. This encodes CSAHQGQGSGNTIYF. The chain recombines TRBV20-1 with TRBJ1-3; 8 nucleotides line up with TRBD1. Germline V gene sequence: CDR1 DFQATT, CDR2 SNEGSKA (reference sequence). This CDR3 has 15 residues. The J segment lost 0 bases and the V segment lost 5 bases, leaving 6 bases of the junction unmatched.

Of note for this clonotype: This could be a read error, since a much larger clone is one nucleotide away. The V gene is TRBV11-2, the J gene TRBJ2-1; tentative D call: TRBD2 (5 bases). The CDR3 sequence is 15 residues long. In germline, CDR1 is SGHAT, CDR2 FQNNGV. Written as DNA, the CDR3 is TGTGCCAGCAGCTTAGGGGCTAGCTTCCCCAATGAGCAGCTCTTC. It translates to CASSLGASFPNEQLF.

This clonotype was picked up many times. Here the CDR3 reads CASRLETGVYEQYF. As DNA, the CDR3 is TGCGCCAGCAGACTGGAGACAGGCGTCTACGAGCAGTACTTC. This chain connects TRBV5-1 to TRBJ2-7, with D possibly TRBD1 on 6 matching bases. CDR3 length: 14 residues. V was shortened by 5 bases and J by 3 bases, with 15 bases between the two germline ends. CDR1 SGHRS and CDR2 YFSETQ come from the germline V gene.

This clonotype was recorded many times. The chain recombines TRBV27 with TRBJ1-1, with 8 positions matching TRBD1. In germline, CDR1 is MNHEY, CDR2 SMNVEV (reference sequence). The J segment lost 4 bases and the V segment lost 6 bases, leaving 7 bases of the junction unmatched. The CDR3 has 14 residues. Here the CDR3 reads CASRTGEGSTEAFF. The CDR3 nucleotides are TGTGCCAGCAGGACAGGGGAGGGTAGCACTGAAGCTTTCTTT.

This clonotype was counted ten times or more. The gene calls are TRBV11-2 and TRBJ1-2; D might be TRBD1 (6 bases). This CDR3 region has 16 residues. Germline loops: CDR1 SGHAT, CDR2 FQNNGV. V was shortened by 4 bases and J by 7 bases, with 22 bases between the two germline ends. In nucleotides, the CDR3 is TGTGCCAGCAGCTCTAGAGGGGGAAGCTCTCGATTTGGCTACACCTTC. It specifies CASSSRGGSSRFGYTF.

This clonotype was counted once. The rearrangement joins TRBV28 to TRBJ1-5; possible D gene TRBD1, 6 bases. V was pared by 7 bases and J by 5 bases, with 15 bases between. From germline, CDR1 is MDHEN and CDR2 SYDVKM. This CDR3 region has 14 residues. The CDR3 sequence: CASTLWGAYQPQHF. The CDR3, as DNA: TGTGCCAGCACCCTGTGGGGGGCGTATCAGCCCCAGCATTTT.

This clonotype was picked up a small number of times. V is TRBV20-1 and J is TRBJ2-3, with 10 bases lining up with TRBD2. The CDR3 is 19 residues long. The V gene end was trimmed by 5 bases and the J gene end by 1 base; junction bases not matched to a gene: 18. CDR1 is DFQATT and CDR2 is SNEGSKA in the germline V gene (reference sequence). In DNA form, the CDR3 reads TGCAGTGCTCCCCTCCCTAGCGGGAGTGGCAGCGGTGGCACAGATACGCAGTATTTT. It translates to CSAPLPSGSGSGGTDTQYF.

This clonotype showed up many times. The genes are TRBV2 and TRBJ1-2, with D perhaps TRBD1 (6 bases). The CDR3 spans 14 residues. The germline V gene has CDR1 SNHLY and CDR2 FYNNEI. The V end lost 4 bases, the J end lost 7 bases, and 16 bases lay between the germline ends. The CDR3 DNA sequence: TGTGCCAGCAGTGTGGAACAGGGAATCCGTGGCTACACCTTC. Its protein product is CASSVEQGIRGYTF.

The chain recombines TRBV18 with TRBJ2-2; D is unclear. Trimming removed 0 bases at V and 3 bases at J, with 2 bases between. This CDR3 region has 13 residues. From germline, CDR1 is KGHSH and CDR2 LQKENI. The CDR3 sequence is CASSPPHTGELFF. The CDR3, as DNA: TGTGCCAGCTCACCACCGCACACCGGGGAGCTGTTTTTT.

This clonotype was seen at least ten times. V usage is TRBV12-3 or TRBV12-4 and J usage is TRBJ2-1; 9 bases are a match to TRBD2. The V segment lost 6 bases and the J segment 0 bases; nucleotides outside the gene matches: 6. This CDR3 has 16 amino acids. The CDR3 DNA is TGTGCCAGCAGCCTCAGTAGCGGGAGCTCCTACAATGAGCAGTTCTTC. Its protein is CASSLSSGSSYNEQFF.

This clonotype showed up many times. This chain connects TRBV7-9 to TRBJ2-5; 14 bases are a match to TRBD2. The CDR3 is made up of 18 amino acids. The germline V gene has CDR1 SEHNR and CDR2 FQNEAQ (reference sequence). V shed 5 bases, J shed 4 bases, and the junction held 12 bases outside the gene matches. The CDR3 DNA is TGTGCCAGCAGCCCAGGGCTCCGGACTAGCGGGAGGAGAGAGACCCAGTACTTC. It translates to CASSPGLRTSGRRETQYF.